The 21 T cell receptor beta chains presented below share a single source sample, sequenced in a study of blood T cell repertoires in COVID-19. Profiled with immunoSEQ multiplex PCR; TCRdb holds only in-frame clones, not every one. The table lists 350,000 to 450,000 clones, approximately 89% of them singletons, with just over 0.85% in the top ten. Sequencing input: PBMCs or T cells enriched from blood (not recorded which). The receptors shown here come from a woman in her 40s who had been exposed to COVID-19.

This clone was recorded only once. CDR3 residues: CASSRGGVTEAFF. For the CDR3, the DNA is TGTGCCAGCAGCCGCGGGGGAGTCACTGAAGCTTTCTTT. The V call is TRBV7-9, the J call TRBJ1-1, with D possibly being TRBD1 (5 bases). The V gene lost 5 bases and the J gene lost 4 bases, with 11 bases spanning the gap. Germline V gene lookup returns CDR1 SEHNR and CDR2 FQNEAQ (reference sequence). The length of the CDR3 is 13 residues.

The chain has TRBV7-3 and TRBJ2-2, with D unclear. Germline values: CDR1 SGHTA, CDR2 FQGTGA. CDR3 length: 12 residues. V was clipped by 5 bases and J by 7 bases, with 8 bases between them. The chain's CDR3 is CASSGPGGELFF. In DNA, the CDR3 is TGTGCCAGCAGCGGGCCTGGCGGGGAGCTGTTTTTT.

V usage is TRBV9 and J usage is TRBJ1-1, with TRBD1 matching 8 bases. CDR3 length equals 17 residues. V shed 6 bases, J shed 0 bases, and the junction held 13 bases outside the gene matches. Germline assignment: CDR1 SGDLS and CDR2 YYNGEE. DNA for the CDR3: TGTGCCAGCACATATGGGGCAGGGGGCGGCATGAACACTGAAGCTTTCTTT. This encodes CASTYGAGGGMNTEAFF.

In its sample, this clone was seen a few times. The CDR3 DNA is TGTGCCAGTCTTATAGCGGCAATGGGGTATGGCTACACCTTC. Residues: CASLIAAMGYGYTF. This chain uses TRBV2 with TRBJ1-2; D is unresolved. V lost 9 bases, J lost 5 bases, and 19 bases lay in between. This CDR3 is built from 14 residues. Looked up from germline, CDR1 is SNHLY and CDR2 is FYNNEI.

The chain has TRBV5-4 and TRBJ2-7, with 7 bases that match TRBD1. Per the germline V gene, CDR1 is SGHNT and CDR2 is YYREEE (reference sequence). The CDR3 is 15 amino acids. V lost 2 bases, J lost 3 bases, and 8 bases stayed unmatched. CDR3 protein: CASSFFTGVHYEQYF. CDR3 coding DNA: TGTGCCAGCAGCTTTTTCACAGGGGTCCACTACGAGCAGTACTTC.

The chain joins TRBV19 to TRBJ2-7, with 11 bases matching TRBD2. The V gene's germline CDR1 is LNHDA and CDR2 SQIVND (reference sequence). The trim removed 7 bases at V and 3 bases at J, leaving 8 bases unmatched. This CDR3 region has 15 residues. The CDR3 protein is CASIGGTSGLYEQYF. The CDR3 DNA sequence: TGTGCCAGTATCGGGGGGACTAGCGGCCTCTACGAGCAGTACTTC. The variable domain in full, completed from reference TRBV19 and TRBJ2-7, reads DGGITQSPKYLFRKEGQNVTLSCEQNLNHDAMYWYRQDPGQGLRLIYYSQIVNDFQKGDIAEGYSVSREKKESFPLTVTSAQKNPTAFYLCASIGGTSGLYEQYFGPGTRLTVT.

J is TRBJ1-2 and V is TRBV9; weak D call: TRBD1 (6 bases). This CDR3 is built from 14 residues. Trimming left V 3 bases short and J 4 bases short, with 13 bases between. Germline loops: CDR1 SGDLS, CDR2 YYNGEE. This chain's CDR3 is CASSGGQSLYGYTF. CDR3 in DNA: TGTGCCAGCAGCGGCGGACAGTCTCTCTATGGCTACACCTTC.

The chain carries TRBV30 and TRBJ2-4; D is uncertain. The V and J ends lost 3 bases and 6 bases respectively, with 12 bases between them. The CDR3 totals 13 residues. CDR1 and CDR2 (germline): GTSNPN, SVGIG (reference sequence). The CDR3 DNA reads as TGTGCCTGGAGCTCTCTCCTCGGAAACATTCAGTACTTC. Translation gives CAWSSLLGNIQYF.

The chain combines TRBV3-1 (or the pseudogene TRBV3-2) with TRBJ1-2; a possible D gene is TRBD1 (6 bases). From germline, CDR1 is LGHDT and CDR2 YNNKEL (reference sequence). This CDR3 is 14 amino acids long. With 3 bases removed from V and 4 bases from J, the gap between germline ends came to 12 bases. The chain's CDR3 is CASSQRRTVYGYTF. As DNA, the CDR3 is TGTGCCAGCAGCCAGCGACGGACAGTCTATGGCTACACCTTC.

The chain joins TRBV5-4 to TRBJ2-7; 9 bases agree with TRBD1. With V trimmed by 4 bases and J by 0 bases, 5 bases remained unmatched. Germline lookup yields CDR1 SGHNT and CDR2 YYREEE (reference sequence). CDR3 length: 15 amino acids. CDR3 sequence: CASSRGTGPSYEQYF. The CDR3 DNA is TGTGCCAGCAGCCGGGGGACAGGGCCCTCCTACGAGCAGTACTTC.

This chain uses TRBV11-2 with TRBJ2-3; TRBD2 matches 15 bases. CDR3 length equals 17 residues. Germline values: CDR1 SGHAT, CDR2 FQNNGV. J lost 5 bases, V lost 5 bases, and 8 bases had no gene match. CDR3 amino acids: CASSLGLAGGPGDTQYF. The CDR3 coding sequence is TGTGCCAGCAGCCTTGGACTAGCGGGGGGGCCTGGAGATACGCAGTATTTT. The full variable domain, in which reference TRBV11-2 and TRBJ2-3 provide the parts outside the CDR3, is EAGVAQSPRYKIIEKRQSVAFWCNPISGHATLYWYQQILGQGPKLLIQFQNNGVVDDSQLPKDRFSAERLKGVDSTLKIQPAKLEDSAVYLCASSLGLAGGPGDTQYFGPGTRLTVL.

The genes are TRBV19 and TRBJ1-5, with TRBD1 matching over 9 bases. This CDR3 spans 17 amino acids. The germline V gene encodes CDR1 LNHDA and CDR2 SQIVND (reference sequence). The ends lost 5 bases at V and 6 bases at J; junction bases unmatched: 14. The CDR3 nucleotides read TGTGCCAGTAGTGGGACGACAGGGGGGACGGGTGGTCAGCCCCAGCATTTT. Protein sequence: CASSGTTGGTGGQPQHF. Looking up the rest from reference TRBV19 and TRBJ1-5 gives the full variable domain: DGGITQSPKYLFRKEGQNVTLSCEQNLNHDAMYWYRQDPGQGLRLIYYSQIVNDFQKGDIAEGYSVSREKKESFPLTVTSAQKNPTAFYLCASSGTTGGTGGQPQHFGDGTRLSIL.

Details on this clone: The sample carries other DNA sequences with the same CDR3. The chain employs TRBV3-1 (or the pseudogene TRBV3-2) and TRBJ1-2; perhaps TRBD1 as D (5 bases). Trimming pared 0 bases from V and 7 bases from J, leaving 9 bases between. The length of the CDR3 is 13 residues. Germline V lookup: CDR1 LGHDT, CDR2 YNNKEL (reference sequence). The CDR3 nucleotides read TGTGCCAGCAGCCAAGAAGGTAGGGGTGGCTACACCTTC. Its protein product is CASSQEGRGGYTF.

CDR3 bases: TGCAGCGTTGTTCGGACAGGGAATTCACCCCTCCACTTT. This gives the protein CSVVRTGNSPLHF. The J gene is TRBJ1-6, the V gene TRBV29-1, with 8 bases matching TRBD1. The CDR3 runs to 13 residues. Trimming took 4 bases from V and 7 from J; bases not matched to a gene: 3. Germline V lookup: CDR1 SQVTM, CDR2 ANQGSEA. The entire variable domain, with the rest obtained from reference TRBV29-1 and TRBJ1-6, is as follows: SAVISQKPSRDICQRGTSLTIQCQVDSQVTMMFWYRQQPGQSLTLIATANQGSEATYESGFVIDKFPISRPNLTFSTLTVSNMSPEDSSIYLCSVVRTGNSPLHFGNGTRLTVT.

This clone was found a few times. This chain joins TRBV18 and TRBJ1-1, with D possibly TRBD1 on 6 matching bases. Germline CDR1 KGHSH, CDR2 LQKENI. Trimming took 3 bases from V and 3 from J, leaving 14 bases between them. There are 15 residues in the CDR3. The CDR3 sequence: CASSPPGAGDTEAFF. CDR3 bases: TGTGCCAGCTCACCCCCGGGGGCGGGGGACACTGAAGCTTTCTTT. Drawing the rest from reference TRBV18 and TRBJ1-1, the complete variable domain is NAGVMQNPRHLVRRRGQEARLRCSPMKGHSHVYWYRQLPEEGLKFMVYLQKENIIDESGMPKERFSAEFPKEGPSILRIQQVVRGDSAAYFCASSPPGAGDTEAFFGQGTRLTVV.

The gene calls are TRBV4-3 and TRBJ1-3, with a possible D match to TRBD1 (5 bases). Trimming stripped 5 bases from V and 2 bases from J, with 10 bases between. Germline assignment: CDR1 LGHNA and CDR2 YSLEER. The CDR3 sequence is 14 residues long. CDR3 sequence (DNA): TGCGCCAGCAGCTGGGGGGGGACTGGAAACACCATATATTTT. Its translation is CASSWGGTGNTIYF.

The chain links TRBV7-9 to TRBJ2-3, with TRBD2 identical over 7 bases. This CDR3 region has 15 residues. The junction had 8 bases not matched to a gene; V was cut back by 6 bases and J by 2 bases. Germline CDR1 SEHNR, CDR2 FQNEAQ (reference sequence). CDR3 protein: CASRMGGSITDTQYF. The CDR3 nucleotides are TGTGCCAGCAGGATGGGGGGGTCAATCACAGATACGCAGTATTTT.

The genes are TRBV5-6 and TRBJ1-1; the D gene is possibly TRBD1 (5 bases). The CDR3 contains 15 residues. Germline V lookup: CDR1 SGHDT, CDR2 YYEEEE. Between the trimmed V and J ends, which lost 4 bases and 11 bases, there was a span of 24 bases. The DNA of the CDR3 is TGTGCCAGCAGCCCACTATCTACCTACCCTCCAGGGGCTTTCTTT. This gives the protein CASSPLSTYPPGAFF. Filled out from reference TRBV5-6 and TRBJ1-1, the complete variable domain reads DAGVTQSPTHLIKTRGQQVTLRCSPKSGHDTVSWYQQALGQGPQFIFQYYEEEERQRGNFPDRFSGHQFPNYSSELNVNALLLGDSALYLCASSPLSTYPPGAFFGQGTRLTVV.

J is TRBJ2-2 and V is TRBV19; possibly TRBD1 for D (6 bases). Trimming pared 9 bases from V and 7 bases from J, leaving 21 bases between. Germline CDR1 is LNHDA and CDR2 is SQIVND (reference sequence). The CDR3 consists of 15 residues. CDR3 protein: CARPLGAVLGGELFF. The DNA of the CDR3 is TGTGCCAGGCCACTGGGGGCCGTACTCGGCGGGGAGCTGTTTTTT.

This rearrangement joins TRBV19 to TRBJ1-2, with no clear D. The CDR3 is 14 residues long. V lost 3 bases, J lost 0 bases, and 8 bases lay in between. Germline-derived CDR1 and CDR2 are LNHDA and SQIVND (reference sequence). The CDR3 protein is CASSIPVANYGYTF. CDR3 bases: TGTGCCAGTAGTATCCCGGTAGCTAACTATGGCTACACCTTC.

V gene TRBV7-3 combines with J gene TRBJ1-5, with D possibly TRBD1 on 5 matching bases. This CDR3 region has 13 residues. The V end was cut by 2 bases, the J end by 5 bases, with 7 bases between. Germline loops: CDR1 SGHTA, CDR2 FQGTGA. The CDR3 DNA sequence: TGTGCCAGCAGCTTATGGGGGGATCAGCCCCAGCATTTT. It encodes CASSLWGDQPQHF.